This TCR beta chain comes out of a study of beta chain features in type 1 diabetes. Every donor provided one heparinised blood draw, which averaged about 120 mL. Concerning this clone itself: At one end the junction does not follow the germline gene, possibly because of a read error.

The germline gives CDR1 GTSNPN, CDR2 SVGIG (reference sequence). CDR3 size: 17 residues. Every isolated RNA sample was fully reverse transcribed, so sequencing captured expressed TCRB transcripts. Average reads per stem cell-like memory T cell sample were about a million. Libraries were prepared by immunoSEQ multiplex PCR; TCRdb keeps only in-frame clonotypes and omits some of them. The sample includes about 110,000 clones, 40% of them seen just once. The TCR comes from a woman younger than 35 in good health. Sequenced material: stem cell memory CD4+ T cells from blood. The chain links TRBV30 to TRBJ2-5; 8 nucleotides line up with TRBD1. CDR3 sequence (DNA): TGTGCCTGGAGGGCTGGGACAGGAGAACTTCCAAGAGAGGCCCAGTACTTC. As protein: CAWRAGTGELPREAQYF.